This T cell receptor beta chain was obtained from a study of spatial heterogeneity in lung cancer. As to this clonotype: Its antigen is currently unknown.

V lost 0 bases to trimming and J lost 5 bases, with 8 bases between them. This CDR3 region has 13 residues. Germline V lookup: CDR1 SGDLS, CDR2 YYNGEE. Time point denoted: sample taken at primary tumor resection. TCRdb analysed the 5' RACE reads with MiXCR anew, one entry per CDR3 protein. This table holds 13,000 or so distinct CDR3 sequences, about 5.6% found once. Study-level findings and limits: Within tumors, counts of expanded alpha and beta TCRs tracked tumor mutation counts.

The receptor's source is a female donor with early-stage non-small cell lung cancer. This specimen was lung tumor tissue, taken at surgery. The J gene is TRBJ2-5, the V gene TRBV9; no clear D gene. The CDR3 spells CASSVGGLETQYF. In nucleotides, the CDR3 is TGTGCCAGCAGCGTAGGAGGTTTGGAGACCCAGTACTTC. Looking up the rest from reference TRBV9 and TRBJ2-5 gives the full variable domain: DSGVTQTPKHLITATGQRVTLRCSPRSGDLSVYWYQQSLDQGLQFLIQYYNGEERAKGNILERFSAQQFPDLHSELNLSSLELGDSALYFCASSVGGLETQYFGPGTRLLVL.